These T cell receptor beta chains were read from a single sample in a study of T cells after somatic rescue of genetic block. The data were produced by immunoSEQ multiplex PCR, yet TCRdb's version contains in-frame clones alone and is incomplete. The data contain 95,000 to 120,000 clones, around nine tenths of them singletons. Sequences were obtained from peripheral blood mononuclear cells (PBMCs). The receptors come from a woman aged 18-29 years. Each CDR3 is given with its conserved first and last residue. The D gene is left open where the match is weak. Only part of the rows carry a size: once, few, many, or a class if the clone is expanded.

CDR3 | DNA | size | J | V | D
CASSAIQGSNSPLHF | TGCGCCAGCAGCGCAATACAGGGGTCTAATTCACCCCTCCACTTT | . | TRBJ1-6 | TRBV5-1 | TRBD1
CASSLEARGPYEQYF | TGTGCCAGCAGCTTAGAGGCCAGGGGCCCCTACGAGCAGTACTTC | once | TRBJ2-7 | TRBV11-2 | .
CASRQTENTEAFF | TGTGCCAGCAGACAAACAGAGAACACTGAAGCTTTCTTT | . | TRBJ1-1 | TRBV2 | .
CASSSDPILLGNTIYF | TGTGCCAGCAGCTCCGACCCTATCTTACTTGGAAACACCATATATTTT | . | TRBJ1-3 | TRBV7-9 | .
CATGPRNTEAFF | TGTGCCACCGGACCGAGGAACACTGAAGCTTTCTTT | . | TRBJ1-1 | TRBV6-1 | .
CASGSQPGRNEKLFF | TGTGCCAGCGGCTCCCAGCCGGGGCGTAATGAAAAACTGTTTTTT | . | TRBJ1-4 | TRBV4-2 | .
CASSGGYYRVTKNIQYF | TGTGCCAGCAGTGGGGGGTATTACAGGGTAACCAAAAACATTCAGTACTTC | few | TRBJ2-4 | TRBV21-1 | .
CATSESEVSPLHF | TGTGCCACCAGTGAGTCGGAGGTTTCACCCCTCCACTTT | . | TRBJ1-6 | TRBV10-3 | .
CASSSTGPPDNSPLHF | TGTGCCAGCAGCTCTACAGGGCCTCCGGATAATTCACCCCTCCACTTT | . | TRBJ1-6 | TRBV7-6 | .
CSVRANTEAFF | TGCAGCGTTCGGGCAAACACTGAAGCTTTCTTT | . | TRBJ1-1 | TRBV29-1 | .
CASTPTTVGTDTQYF | TGTGCCAGCACTCCGACCACTGTGGGCACAGATACGCAGTATTTT | . | TRBJ2-3 | TRBV6-5 | .
CASSHSGAQETQYF | TGTGCCAGCAGCCATAGCGGGGCCCAAGAGACCCAGTACTTC | . | TRBJ2-5 | TRBV7-9 | TRBD2
CASSLRGVDPGELFF | TGTGCCAGCAGCTTACGAGGGGTAGACCCCGGGGAGCTGTTTTTT | . | TRBJ2-2 | TRBV13 | .
CASSRGLMNTGELFF | TGTGCCAGCAGCCGGGGACTGATGAACACCGGGGAGCTGTTTTTT | . | TRBJ2-2 | TRBV7-9 | .
CASSIQAGPPYNEQFF | TGTGCCAGTAGTATTCAAGCGGGGCCCCCCTACAATGAGCAGTTCTTC | . | TRBJ2-1 | TRBV19 | TRBD2
CAISPDSYEQYF | TGTGCCATCAGCCCGGACAGTTACGAGCAGTACTTC | . | TRBJ2-7 | TRBV10-3 | .
CASSYSRGGHTDTQYF | TGTGCCAGCAGTTACTCGAGGGGAGGCCACACAGATACGCAGTATTTT | . | TRBJ2-3 | TRBV6-5 | .
CASSQDKEVYGYTF | TGCGCCAGCAGCCAAGATAAAGAAGTCTATGGCTACACCTTC | . | TRBJ1-2 | TRBV4-3 | .
CASSLDTSGEPQHF | TGTGCCAGCAGCTTGGACACCTCCGGGGAGCCCCAGCATTTT | . | TRBJ1-5 | TRBV5-4 | .
CAWSKLAVNYGYTF | TGTGCCTGGAGTAAATTAGCAGTTAACTATGGCTACACCTTC | . | TRBJ1-2 | TRBV30 | .
CASSHSAGGRGDTQYF | TGTGCCAGCAGTCACTCCGCGGGGGGGAGGGGAGATACGCAGTATTTT | . | TRBJ2-3 | TRBV6-6 | TRBD2
CASSFKWGTGANVLTF | TGTGCCAGCAGCTTTAAATGGGGGACAGGGGCCAACGTCCTGACTTTC | . | TRBJ2-6 | TRBV7-3 | .
CASSLGLGGTGVHEQYF | TGTGCCAGCAGCTTAGGATTGGGCGGGACAGGGGTCCACGAGCAGTACTTC | . | TRBJ2-7 | TRBV7-9 | TRBD1
CASSQDSPGPLHF | TGTGCCAGCAGCCAGGACTCCCCGGGGCCCCTCCACTTT | once | TRBJ1-6 | TRBV7-9 | .
CASSETGSSYGYTF | TGTGCCAGCAGCGAGACAGGATCCTCATATGGCTACACCTTC | . | TRBJ1-2 | TRBV2 | .
CASSYSNRRDYGYTF | TGTGCCAGCAGTTACTCGAATCGTAGGGATTACGGCTACACCTTC | . | TRBJ1-2 | TRBV6-6 | .
CASSMTAGPEAFF | TGTGCCAGTAGTATGACAGCGGGACCTGAAGCTTTCTTT | few | TRBJ1-1 | TRBV19 | .
CASIDRSGANVLTF | TGTGCCAGCATCGACAGATCTGGGGCCAACGTCCTGACTTTC | once | TRBJ2-6 | TRBV5-4 | .